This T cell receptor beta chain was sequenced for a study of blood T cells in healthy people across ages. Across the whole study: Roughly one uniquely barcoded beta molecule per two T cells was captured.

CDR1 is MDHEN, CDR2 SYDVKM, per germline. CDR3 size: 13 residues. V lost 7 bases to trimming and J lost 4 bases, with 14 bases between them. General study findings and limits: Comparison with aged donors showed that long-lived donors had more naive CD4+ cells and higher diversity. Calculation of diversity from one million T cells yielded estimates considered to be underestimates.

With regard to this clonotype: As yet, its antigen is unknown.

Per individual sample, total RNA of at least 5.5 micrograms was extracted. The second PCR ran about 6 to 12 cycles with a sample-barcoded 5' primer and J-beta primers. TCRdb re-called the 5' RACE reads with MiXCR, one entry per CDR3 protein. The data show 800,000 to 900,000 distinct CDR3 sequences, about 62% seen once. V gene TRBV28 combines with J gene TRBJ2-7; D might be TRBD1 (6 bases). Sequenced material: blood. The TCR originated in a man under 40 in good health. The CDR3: CASKDWGPYEQYF. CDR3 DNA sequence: TGTGCCAGCAAGGACTGGGGGCCGTACGAGCAGTACTTC.